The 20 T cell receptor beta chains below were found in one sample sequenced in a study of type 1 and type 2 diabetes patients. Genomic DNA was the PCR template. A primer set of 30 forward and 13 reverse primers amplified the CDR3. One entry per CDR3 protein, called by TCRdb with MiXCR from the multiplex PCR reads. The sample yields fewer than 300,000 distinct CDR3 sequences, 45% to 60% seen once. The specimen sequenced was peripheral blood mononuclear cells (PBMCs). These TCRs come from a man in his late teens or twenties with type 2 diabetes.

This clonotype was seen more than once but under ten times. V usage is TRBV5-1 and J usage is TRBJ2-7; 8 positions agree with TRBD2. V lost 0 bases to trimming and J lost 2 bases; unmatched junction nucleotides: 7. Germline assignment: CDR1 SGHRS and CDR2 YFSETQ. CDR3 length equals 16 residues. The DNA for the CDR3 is TGCGCCAGCAGCTTGGTTCGAGCGGGAGCTCCCTACGAGCAGTACTTC. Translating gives CASSLVRAGAPYEQYF.

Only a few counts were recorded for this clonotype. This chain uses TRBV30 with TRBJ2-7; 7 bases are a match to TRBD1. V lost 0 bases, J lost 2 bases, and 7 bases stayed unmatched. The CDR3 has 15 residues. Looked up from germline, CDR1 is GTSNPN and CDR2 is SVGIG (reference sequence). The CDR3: CAWSVRQGYTYEQYF. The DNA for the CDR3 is TGTGCCTGGAGTGTACGACAGGGTTACACCTACGAGCAGTACTTC.

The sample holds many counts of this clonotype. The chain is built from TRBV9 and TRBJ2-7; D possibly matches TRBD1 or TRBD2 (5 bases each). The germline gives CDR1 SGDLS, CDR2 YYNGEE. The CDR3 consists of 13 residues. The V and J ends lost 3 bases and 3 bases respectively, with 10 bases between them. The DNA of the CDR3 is TGTGCCAGCAGCGCCGGGACGGGCTACGAGCAGTACTTC. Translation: CASSAGTGYEQYF.

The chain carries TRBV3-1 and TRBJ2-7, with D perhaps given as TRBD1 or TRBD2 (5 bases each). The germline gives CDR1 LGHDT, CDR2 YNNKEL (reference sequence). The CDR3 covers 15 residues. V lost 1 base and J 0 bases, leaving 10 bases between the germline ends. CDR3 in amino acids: CASSQAGRGSYEQYF. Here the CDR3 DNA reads TGTGCCAGCAGCCAAGCGGGACGGGGCTCCTACGAGCAGTACTTC.

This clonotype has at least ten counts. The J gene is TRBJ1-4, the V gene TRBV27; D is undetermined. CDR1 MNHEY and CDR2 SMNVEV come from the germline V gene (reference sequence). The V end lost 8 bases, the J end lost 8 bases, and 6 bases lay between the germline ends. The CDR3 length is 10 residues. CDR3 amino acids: CASQREKLFF. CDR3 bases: TGTGCCAGCCAGAGGGAAAAACTGTTTTTT.

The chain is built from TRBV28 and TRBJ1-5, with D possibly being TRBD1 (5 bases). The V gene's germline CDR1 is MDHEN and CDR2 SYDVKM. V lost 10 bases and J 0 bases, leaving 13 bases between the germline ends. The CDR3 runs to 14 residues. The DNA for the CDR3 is TGTGCCACCTATGAGGGGTATAGCAATCAGCCCCAGCATTTT. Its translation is CATYEGYSNQPQHF.

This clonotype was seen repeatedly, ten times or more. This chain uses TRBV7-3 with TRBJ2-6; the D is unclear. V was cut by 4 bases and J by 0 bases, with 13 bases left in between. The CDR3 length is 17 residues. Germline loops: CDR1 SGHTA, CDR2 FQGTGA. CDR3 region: CASSSKAVHSGANVLTF. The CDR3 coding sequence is TGTGCCAGCAGCTCCAAGGCCGTCCACTCTGGGGCCAACGTCCTGACTTTC.

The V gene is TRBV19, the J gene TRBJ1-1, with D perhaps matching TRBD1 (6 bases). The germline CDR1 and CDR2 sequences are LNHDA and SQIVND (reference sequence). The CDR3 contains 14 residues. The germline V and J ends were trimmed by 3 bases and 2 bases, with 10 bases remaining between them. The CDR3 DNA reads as TGTGCCAGTAGTATGGGGGGGCTTAACACTGAAGCTTTCTTT. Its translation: CASSMGGLNTEAFF.

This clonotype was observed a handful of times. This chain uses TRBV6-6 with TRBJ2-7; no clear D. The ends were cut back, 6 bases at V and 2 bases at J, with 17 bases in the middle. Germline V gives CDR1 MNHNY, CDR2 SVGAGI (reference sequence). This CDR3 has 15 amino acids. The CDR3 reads CASRGRRKDAYEQYF. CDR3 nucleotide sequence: TGTGCCAGCAGAGGACGGCGGAAGGACGCCTACGAGCAGTACTTC.

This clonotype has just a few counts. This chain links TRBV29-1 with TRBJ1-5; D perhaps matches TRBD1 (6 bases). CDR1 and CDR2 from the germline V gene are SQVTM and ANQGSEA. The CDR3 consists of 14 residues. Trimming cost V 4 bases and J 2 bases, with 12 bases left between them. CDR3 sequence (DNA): TGCAGCGTTGTGTGGGGGGCAGGCAATCAGCCCCAGCATTTT. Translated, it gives CSVVWGAGNQPQHF.

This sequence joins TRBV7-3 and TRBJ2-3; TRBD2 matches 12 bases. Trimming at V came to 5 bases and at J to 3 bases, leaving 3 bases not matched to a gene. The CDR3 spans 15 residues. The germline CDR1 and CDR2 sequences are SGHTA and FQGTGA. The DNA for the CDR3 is TGTGCCAGCAGCAAGACTAGCGGGAGTACAGATACGCAGTATTTT. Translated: CASSKTSGSTDTQYF.

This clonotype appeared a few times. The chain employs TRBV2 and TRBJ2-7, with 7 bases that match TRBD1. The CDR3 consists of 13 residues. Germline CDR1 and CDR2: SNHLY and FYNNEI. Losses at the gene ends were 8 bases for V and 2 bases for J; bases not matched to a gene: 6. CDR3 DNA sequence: TGTGCCAGCGGGGCAGACAGGGCCTACGAGCAGTACTTC. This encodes CASGADRAYEQYF. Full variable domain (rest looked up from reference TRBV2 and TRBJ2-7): EPEVTQTPSHQVTQMGQEVILRCVPISNHLYFYWYRQILGQKVEFLVSFYNNEISEKSEIFDDQFSVERPDGSNFTLKIRSTKLEDSAMYFCASGADRAYEQYFGPGTRLTVT.

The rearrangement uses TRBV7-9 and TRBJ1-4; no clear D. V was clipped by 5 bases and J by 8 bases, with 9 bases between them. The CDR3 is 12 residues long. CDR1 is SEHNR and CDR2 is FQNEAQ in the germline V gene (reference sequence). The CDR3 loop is CASSPGLEKLFF. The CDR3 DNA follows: TGTGCCAGCAGCCCCGGTCTCGAAAAACTGTTTTTT.

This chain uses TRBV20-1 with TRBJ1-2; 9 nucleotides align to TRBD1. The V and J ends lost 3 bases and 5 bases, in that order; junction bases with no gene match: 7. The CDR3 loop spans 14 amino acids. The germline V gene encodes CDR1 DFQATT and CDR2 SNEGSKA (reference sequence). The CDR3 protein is CSASKDRGVYGYTF. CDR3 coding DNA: TGCAGTGCTAGCAAAGACAGGGGGGTATATGGCTACACCTTC.

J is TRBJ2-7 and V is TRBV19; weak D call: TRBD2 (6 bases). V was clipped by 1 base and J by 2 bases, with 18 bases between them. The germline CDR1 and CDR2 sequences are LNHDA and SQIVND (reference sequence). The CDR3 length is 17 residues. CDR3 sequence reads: CASSIGVMGLQAYEQYF. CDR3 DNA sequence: TGTGCCAGTAGTATAGGGGTCATGGGACTCCAAGCCTACGAGCAGTACTTC.

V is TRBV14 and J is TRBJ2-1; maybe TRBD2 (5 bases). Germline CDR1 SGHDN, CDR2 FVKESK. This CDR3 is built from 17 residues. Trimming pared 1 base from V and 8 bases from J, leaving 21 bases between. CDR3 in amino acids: CASSQGRGQTLNDEQFF. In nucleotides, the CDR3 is TGTGCCAGCAGCCAAGGCCGCGGGCAGACCCTAAACGATGAGCAGTTCTTC.

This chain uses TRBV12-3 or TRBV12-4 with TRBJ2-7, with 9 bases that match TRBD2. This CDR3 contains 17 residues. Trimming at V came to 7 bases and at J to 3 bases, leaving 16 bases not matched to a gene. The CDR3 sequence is CASTGRAGGLRNYEQYF. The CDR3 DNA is TGTGCCAGCACCGGGCGGGCGGGAGGGCTTAGGAACTACGAGCAGTACTTC.

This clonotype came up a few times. For the CDR3, the DNA is TGTGCCAGCAGTTCAAGAAGCGGGAGGGAGTCAGATACGCAGTATTTT. It translates to CASSSRSGRESDTQYF. The chain combines TRBV6-6 with TRBJ2-3; 10 bases match TRBD2. Trimming cost V 4 bases and J 4 bases; bases outside gene matches: 8. CDR1 and CDR2 (germline): MNHNY, SVGAGI (reference sequence). The length of the CDR3 is 16 residues.

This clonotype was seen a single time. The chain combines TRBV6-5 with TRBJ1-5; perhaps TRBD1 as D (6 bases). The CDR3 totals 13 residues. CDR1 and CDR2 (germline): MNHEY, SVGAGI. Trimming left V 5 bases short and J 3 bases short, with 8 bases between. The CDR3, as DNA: TGTGCCAGCAGTCGGACAGTCAATCAGCCCCAGCATTTT. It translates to CASSRTVNQPQHF.

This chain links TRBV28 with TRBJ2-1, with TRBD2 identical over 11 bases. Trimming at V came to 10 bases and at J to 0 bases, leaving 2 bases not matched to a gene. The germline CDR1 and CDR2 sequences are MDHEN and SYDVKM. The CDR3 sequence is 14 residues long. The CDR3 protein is CATTSGGSYNEQFF. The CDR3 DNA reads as TGTGCCACTACTAGCGGGGGCTCCTACAATGAGCAGTTCTTC.